This T cell receptor beta chain originates from a study of cytomegalovirus exposure and HLA in healthy donors. This PCR relied on a set of 60 Vbeta primers and 13 Jbeta primers. Measured with immunoSEQ multiplex PCR; TCRdb has only the in-frame clones, and not every one. The repertoire holds about 160,000 clones, with about 85% as singletons. This CDR3 spans 13 amino acids. Trimming shortened V by 5 bases and J by 8 bases, and 15 bases separated the two germline ends. CDR1 is SEHNR, CDR2 FQNEAQ, per germline (reference sequence). With regard to this clone: The antigen remains undetermined.

Study-level results: Earlier analysis yielded a pattern in which most TCR beta V segments were productive about 90% or about 30% of the time. Analyses of presence/absence relied on an assumption of roughly uniform sequencing depth across donors. Relative to the approximately 680-donor mean, N-insertions were reportedly fewer in an Asian-associated ancestry cluster in a later analysis.

The chain has TRBV7-9 and TRBJ1-2; D gene uncertain. The sequence was obtained from a man between 18 and 29 years old in good health and CMV-seropositive. Sequencing was done on a sample of PBMCs. CDR3 bases: TGTGCCAGCAGCGGCCGTGGGGAGAGCGGCTACACCTTC. Amino acids: CASSGRGESGYTF.